The source of this T cell receptor beta chain is a study of technical replicates of blood from a few donors. The method was immunoSEQ multiplex PCR; TCRdb's version includes in-frame clones alone and lacks a portion of them. The data show roughly 60,000 clones, about 86% seen once. V was trimmed by 5 bases and J by 0 bases, leaving 12 bases between them. This CDR3 comprises 15 residues. Per the germline V gene, CDR1 is LNHDA and CDR2 is SQIVND (reference sequence). Sequencing was carried out using PBMCs. The source of this sequence is a human donor in good health. Some clones in this sample may be carry-over from other donors' samples. The J gene is TRBJ2-3, the V gene TRBV19; D not resolved. This chain's CDR3 is CASSGSGASTDTQYF. For the CDR3, the DNA is TGTGCCAGTAGTGGCTCTGGAGCTAGCACAGATACGCAGTATTTT. Supplemented by reference TRBV19 and TRBJ2-3, the full variable domain reads DGGITQSPKYLFRKEGQNVTLSCEQNLNHDAMYWYRQDPGQGLRLIYYSQIVNDFQKGDIAEGYSVSREKKESFPLTVTSAQKNPTAFYLCASSGSGASTDTQYFGPGTRLTVL.